A selection of T cell receptor beta chains follows, all from one sample in a study of blood T cell repertoires in COVID-19. Data came from immunoSEQ multiplex PCR; TCRdb stores just in-frame clones and leaves some out. The sample holds under 150,000 clones, 77% seen once. The sequenced material came from peripheral blood. All receptors come from an older man with acute or convalescent COVID-19. Both conserved end residues are part of each CDR3. The D gene is left open where the match is weak.

v_gene | d_gene | CDR3aa
TRBV5-1 | TRBD1 | CASSSDRDYGYTF
TRBV7-9 | NA | CASSLALGGNNEQFF
TRBV5-1 | TRBD1 | CASRRTPGQGNEKLFF
TRBV19 | TRBD1 | CASSPQGAGANVLTF
TRBV19 | NA | CASSIGGPTDTQYF
TRBV14 | NA | CASSQDDSYGSATNEKLFF
TRBV27 | NA | CASSLSASIRGSPLHF
TRBV19 | NA | CASSIWTDNTEAFF
TRBV29-1 | TRBD2 | CSVLAGGTDTQYF
TRBV14 | TRBD2 | CASSRWGGAGENEQFF
TRBV5-1 | TRBD2 | CASSLIPSGGPIQETQYF
TRBV5-1 | NA | CASSPRTLSGETQYF
TRBV27 | NA | CASSPSGGGNNSPLHF
TRBV7-2 | NA | CASSLGGRQETQYF
TRBV6-5 | NA | CASSYSTGPPYF
TRBV6-2/TRBV6-3 | NA | CASSYPSGLNTGELFF
TRBV5-6 | NA | CASSLRQDSYGYTF
TRBV27 | TRBD2 | CASSLLSGGLGNEQFF
TRBV5-1 | NA | CASSLAGGGLGSPLHF
TRBV6-5 | NA | CASSINRRANEKLFF
TRBV19 | NA | CASSLTATNEKLFF
TRBV11-2 | NA | CASSHGQMNTEAFF
TRBV3-1/TRBV3-2 | NA | CASSQGRGYGYTF
TRBV29-1 | TRBD1 | CSVTGTGFNEQYF
TRBV29-1 | TRBD1 | CSVESLDRGYTEAFF
TRBV6-5 | TRBD1 | CASSTDRGHYNEQFF
TRBV3-1/TRBV3-2 | TRBD2 | CASSRLAGAEQFF
TRBV7-9 | TRBD1 | CASSLQGTRPSGANVLTF
TRBV7-9 | NA | CASSLGGVFTGELFF
TRBV29-1 | NA | CSVRTGTFNTEAFF
TRBV10-2 | TRBD2 | CASKSGGADTQYF
TRBV18 | NA | CASSATYFRGMNTEAFF